This TCR beta chain was sequenced in a study of neoadjuvant nivolumab and ipilimumab in lung cancer. Study conclusions and caveats: TCR richness and clonality were higher in tumors than adjacent uninvolved lung. Pretherapy blood TCR richness correlated positively with resected tumor richness.

Points on this clone: The target antigen is unknown.

Profiled with immunoSEQ multiplex PCR; TCRdb holds only in-frame clones, not every one. This table has about 26,000 clones, 65% to 85% appearing once. The length of the CDR3 is 15 residues. Germline values: CDR1 KGHSH, CDR2 LQKENI. Trimming took off 5 bases at V and 0 bases at J, with 10 bases between the two ends. Sample: peripheral blood, taken before neoadjuvant nivolumab, alone or with ipilimumab. This sequence joins TRBV18 and TRBJ1-4; D remains ambiguous. This TCR came from an adult with non-small cell lung cancer. CDR3 in DNA: TGTGCCAGCTCAAGGACGGATGCAACTAATGAAAAACTGTTTTTT. It yields the protein CASSRTDATNEKLFF. The full variable domain, its missing parts supplied by reference TRBV18 and TRBJ1-4, is NAGVMQNPRHLVRRRGQEARLRCSPMKGHSHVYWYRQLPEEGLKFMVYLQKENIIDESGMPKERFSAEFPKEGPSILRIQQVVRGDSAAYFCASSRTDATNEKLFFGSGTQLSVL.